Listed here are 23 T cell receptor beta chains from one sample, sequenced in a study of Graves' ophthalmopathy and Graves' hyperthyroidism. Amplifying from RNA transcripts, the study obtained TCR beta CDR3 regions. First-round RT-PCR used HTBI primers; second-round multiplex PCR followed. TCRdb passed the multiplex PCR reads through MiXCR, listing each CDR3 protein once. The sample contains 560,000 or so distinct CDR3 sequences, 39% of which appear only once. The specimen was peripheral blood or thyroid tissue (not recorded which). Every receptor here comes from an adult man with Graves' hyperthyroidism.

This chain connects TRBV20-1 to TRBJ2-5, with 8 bases fitting TRBD2. The CDR3 is made up of 14 amino acids. Germline V gene data show CDR1 as DFQATT and CDR2 as SNEGSKA (reference sequence). The V segment lost 2 bases and the J segment 11 bases; nucleotides outside the gene matches: 13. CDR3 in amino acids: CSARPSSGLDTQYF. Written as DNA, the CDR3 is TGCAGTGCTAGACCGTCTAGCGGGCTAGATACGCAGTACTTC.

A single count supports this clonotype. This likely comes from a read error, as the CDR3 has no conserved phenylalanine or tryptophan at its end. V and J are TRBV7-9 and TRBJ1-1; D unresolved. This CDR3 comprises 12 residues. The V end lost 3 bases, the J end lost 1 base, and 3 bases lay between the germline ends. CDR1 SEHNR and CDR2 FQNEAQ come from the germline V gene (reference sequence). CDR3 amino acids: CASSLENTEAFL. CDR3 nucleotide sequence: TGTGCCAGCAGCTTGGAGAACACTGAAGCTTTCCTT.

This clonotype turned up a few times. The rearrangement links TRBV7-9 to TRBJ2-3, with 11 bases aligning to TRBD2. Trimming cost V 5 bases and J 6 bases; bases outside gene matches: 7. Germline V gene data show CDR1 as SEHNR and CDR2 as FQNEAQ (reference sequence). This CDR3 is built from 15 residues. CDR3 DNA: TGTGCCAGCAGCAGACTAGCGGGAAGGGGCGATACGCAGTATTTT. Protein sequence: CASSRLAGRGDTQYF. The complete variable domain, with remaining parts taken from reference TRBV7-9 and TRBJ2-3, reads DTGVSQNPRHKITKRGQNVTFRCDPISEHNRLYWYRQTLGQGPEFLTYFQNEAQLEKSRLLSDRFSAERPKGSFSTLEIQRTEQGDSAMYLCASSRLAGRGDTQYFGPGTRLTVL.

The gene calls are TRBV24-1 and TRBJ2-5; D call uncertain. This CDR3 has 13 amino acids. The germline V and J ends were trimmed by 5 bases and 5 bases, with 11 bases remaining between them. CDR1 and CDR2 (germline): KGHDR, SFDVKD. The chain's CDR3 is CATSGGVRETQYF. CDR3 coding DNA: TGTGCCACCAGTGGCGGAGTACGGGAGACCCAGTACTTC.

CDR3 nucleotides: TGCAGTGCGGGCAGGGCGGGTGAAAAACTGTTTTTT. Residues: CSAGRAGEKLFF. This chain uses TRBV20-1 with TRBJ1-4, with D maybe TRBD1 (5 bases). V was clipped by 6 bases and J by 7 bases, with 12 bases between them. This CDR3 comprises 12 residues. Germline CDR1 reads DFQATT; CDR2 reads SNEGSKA (reference sequence).

The DNA of the CDR3 is TGTGCCAGCAGCCTAAGCACCGGGAGGGTTGAAAAACTGTTTTTT. It codes for CASSLSTGRVEKLFF. V is TRBV7-9 and J is TRBJ1-4, with no clear D. Trimming took off 5 bases at V and 7 bases at J, with 17 bases between the two ends. In germline, CDR1 is SEHNR, CDR2 FQNEAQ (reference sequence). The CDR3 is made up of 15 amino acids.

V usage is TRBV29-1 and J usage is TRBJ2-7; D unresolved. This CDR3 spans 12 amino acids. Germline-derived CDR1 and CDR2 are SQVTM and ANQGSEA. Between the trimmed V and J ends, which lost 8 bases and 3 bases, there was a span of 14 bases. This CDR3 reads CSIKHRIYEQYF. CDR3 coding DNA: TGCAGCATAAAGCACCGAATCTACGAGCAGTACTTC.

This clonotype was seen only a few times. V and J are TRBV29-1 and TRBJ2-1; TRBD1 agrees at 8 bases. In germline, CDR1 is SQVTM, CDR2 ANQGSEA. V was clipped by 6 bases and J by 1 base; unmatched bases: 2. The CDR3 is 13 amino acids. The CDR3 sequence is CSVGQESYNEQFF. The DNA for the CDR3 is TGCAGCGTGGGACAGGAGTCCTACAATGAGCAGTTCTTC.

This clonotype was found a few times. The chain couples TRBV7-2 to TRBJ2-2, with a possible D match to TRBD2 (6 bases). The V gene's germline CDR1 is SGHTA and CDR2 FQGNSA. The CDR3 contains 15 residues. Trimming cost V 1 base and J 7 bases, with 13 bases left between them. This chain's CDR3 is CASSLGGMMYGELFF. The CDR3 region has the DNA TGTGCCAGCAGCTTAGGCGGGATGATGTACGGGGAGCTGTTTTTT. The full variable domain, rest sourced from reference TRBV7-2 and TRBJ2-2, is GAGVSQSPSNKVTEKGKDVELRCDPISGHTALYWYRQSLGQGLEFLIYFQGNSAPDKSGLPSDRFSAERTGGSVSTLTIQRTQQEDSAVYLCASSLGGMMYGELFFGEGSRLTVL.

This clonotype occurred many times. This chain connects TRBV5-1 to TRBJ1-1; D is uncertain. The CDR3 runs to 14 residues. The germline V gene encodes CDR1 SGHRS and CDR2 YFSETQ. The V gene lost 1 base and the J gene lost 3 bases, with 10 bases spanning the gap. CDR3 nucleotides: TGCGCCAGCAGCTTGCTAGGGTCGGACACTGAAGCTTTCTTT. Its translation: CASSLLGSDTEAFF.

The CDR3 sequence is CASSVSTDTQYF. Here the CDR3 DNA reads TGTGCCAGCAGTGTAAGCACAGATACGCAGTATTTT. The V and J genes are TRBV2 and TRBJ2-3; D remains unclear. CDR1 is SNHLY, CDR2 FYNNEI, per germline. This CDR3 has 12 residues. V was cut by 4 bases and J by 0 bases, with 2 bases left in between. The full variable domain, rest sourced from reference TRBV2 and TRBJ2-3, is EPEVTQTPSHQVTQMGQEVILRCVPISNHLYFYWYRQILGQKVEFLVSFYNNEISEKSEIFDDQFSVERPDGSNFTLKIRSTKLEDSAMYFCASSVSTDTQYFGPGTRLTVL.

Concerning this clonotype itself: One base away lies a much larger clone, so this may be a sequencing read error. This rearrangement joins TRBV12-3 or TRBV12-4 to TRBJ1-4; D is unresolved. The CDR3 spans 14 residues. Deletions cut 5 bases from V and 8 bases from J, with 15 bases between. CDR3: CASSPRAVREKLFF. Here the CDR3 DNA reads TGTGCCAGCAGTCCGAGGGCAGTTAGGGAAAAACTGTTTTTT.

The chain has TRBV20-1 and TRBJ2-7; D is perhaps TRBD2 (6 bases). The closer fit of TRBJ2-1 to the DNA end suggests the J call may be wrong. The CDR3 contains 12 residues. Germline assignment: CDR1 DFQATT and CDR2 SNEGSKA (reference sequence). Here the CDR3 reads CSARQGGPEQFF. In nucleotides, the CDR3 is TGCAGTGCTAGACAGGGAGGACCTGAGCAGTTCTTC.

The sample holds many counts of this clonotype. The gene calls are TRBV29-1 and TRBJ2-2, with TRBD2 identical over 8 bases. CDR1 SQVTM and CDR2 ANQGSEA come from the germline V gene. J gave up 6 bases and V 7 bases, and 13 bases lay outside the gene matches. The CDR3 has 15 amino acids. DNA of the CDR3: TGCAGCGCCGCCATTCTAGCGGGTAGCGCCGGGGAGCTGTTTTTT. Translating it yields CSAAILAGSAGELFF.

There are a few counts of this clonotype. V is TRBV7-8 and J is TRBJ1-5, with D unclear. This CDR3 comprises 13 residues. V was pared by 5 bases and J by 5 bases, with 10 bases between. The germline CDR1 and CDR2 sequences are SGHVS and FQNEAQ. In DNA form, the CDR3 reads TGTGCCAGCAGCCAAGAAGGGTATCAGCCCCAGCATTTT. Protein: CASSQEGYQPQHF.

As for this clonotype: A read error may explain this, as a much larger clone is one base away. The J gene is TRBJ1-2, the V gene TRBV9; a possible D gene is TRBD1 (6 bases). CDR3 size: 14 residues. CDR1 is SGDLS and CDR2 is YYNGEE in the germline V gene. The CDR3 DNA is TGTGCCAGCAGCCCCGGGGGGGGCGATTATGGCTGCACCTTC. Translated, it gives CASSPGGGDYGCTF.

A word on this clonotype: The junction shows a germline mismatch at one end, possibly a read error. The chain joins TRBV6-1 to TRBJ1-3; weak D call: TRBD1 (6 bases). Germline V gene sequence: CDR1 MNHNS, CDR2 SASEGT. CDR3 size: 13 residues. The CDR3 here is CAISERGGDTIYF. Here the CDR3 DNA reads TGTGCCATCAGTGAGAGGGGGGGGGACACCATATATTTT.

Comments on this clonotype: A much larger clone sits a single nucleotide away, making a read error possible. The chain couples TRBV19 to TRBJ1-1, with 7 bases that match TRBD1. The CDR3 runs 12 residues. V was pared by 5 bases and J by 11 bases, with 8 bases of the junction left unmatched. Germline CDR1 reads LNHDA; CDR2 reads SQIVND (reference sequence). For the CDR3, the DNA is TGTGCCAGTAGTCTAGGAACAGGGGCGGCTTTCTTT. This encodes CASSLGTGAAFF.

This clonotype has a count of ten or more. V usage is TRBV10-3 and J usage is TRBJ1-1; the D gene is possibly TRBD1 (6 bases). The V and J ends lost 4 bases and 1 base respectively, with 7 bases between them. The CDR3 has 13 amino acids. Per the germline V gene, CDR1 is ENHRY and CDR2 is SYGVKD. CDR3 nucleotides: TGTGCCATCAGTGCCAGGGGGAACACTGAAGCTTTCTTT. Residues: CAISARGNTEAFF.

This clonotype was seen many times. The V gene is TRBV20-1, the J gene TRBJ1-6; TRBD1 aligns across 8 bases. V dropped 0 bases and J dropped 7; count of bases not matched to a gene: 8. CDR1 is DFQATT, CDR2 SNEGSKA, per germline (reference sequence). The CDR3 consists of 16 residues. CDR3: CSARDWENRGNSPLHF. The CDR3 coding sequence is TGCAGTGCTAGAGATTGGGAGAACAGGGGGAATTCACCCCTCCACTTT.

V gene TRBV29-1 combines with J gene TRBJ2-7; 8 bases agree with TRBD1. Germline lookup yields CDR1 SQVTM and CDR2 ANQGSEA. V gave up 7 bases and J gave up 5 bases; unmatched junction bases: 10. The CDR3 length is 13 residues. CDR3 loop: CSGTGTPIDEQYF. Here the CDR3 DNA reads TGCAGCGGGACAGGGACCCCAATCGACGAGCAGTACTTC.

V is TRBV29-1 and J is TRBJ2-5, with D perhaps matching TRBD1 (7 bases). The CDR3 loop spans 13 amino acids. V dropped 7 bases and J dropped 4 bases, with 16 bases sitting between them. Germline-derived CDR1 and CDR2 are SQVTM and ANQGSEA. The CDR3, as DNA: TGCAGCGCAGCAGGGGGGACCCGAGAGACCCAGTACTTC. This sequence encodes CSAAGGTRETQYF. The entire variable domain, with the rest obtained from reference TRBV29-1 and TRBJ2-5, is as follows: SAVISQKPSRDICQRGTSLTIQCQVDSQVTMMFWYRQQPGQSLTLIATANQGSEATYESGFVIDKFPISRPNLTFSTLTVSNMSPEDSSIYLCSAAGGTRETQYFGPGTRLLVL.

This clonotype was detected many times. The chain recombines TRBV20-1 with TRBJ1-5, with D perhaps matching TRBD1 (6 bases). V was trimmed by 1 base and J by 2 bases, leaving 18 bases between them. The CDR3 has 17 residues. CDR1 DFQATT and CDR2 SNEGSKA come from the germline V gene (reference sequence). This chain's CDR3 is CSARVPGHVWRNQPQHF. CDR3 sequence (DNA): TGCAGTGCTAGAGTCCCGGGACATGTTTGGCGCAATCAGCCCCAGCATTTT.